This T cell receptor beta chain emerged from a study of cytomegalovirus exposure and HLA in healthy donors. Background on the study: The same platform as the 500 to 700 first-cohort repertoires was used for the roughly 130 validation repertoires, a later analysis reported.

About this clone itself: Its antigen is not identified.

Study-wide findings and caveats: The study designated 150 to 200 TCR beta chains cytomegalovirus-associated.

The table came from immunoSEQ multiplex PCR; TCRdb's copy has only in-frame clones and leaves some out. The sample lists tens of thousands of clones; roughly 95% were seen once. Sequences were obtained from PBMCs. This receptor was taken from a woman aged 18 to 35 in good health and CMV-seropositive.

Written as DNA, the CDR3 is TGTGCCAGCAGTCCAGGGACTAGCTCTAGGAATGAGCAGTTCTTC. It encodes CASSPGTSSRNEQFF. The chain couples TRBV28 to TRBJ2-1; 9 positions agree with TRBD2. The V gene end was trimmed by 5 bases and the J gene end by 7 bases; junction bases not matched to a gene: 9. CDR1 is MDHEN, CDR2 SYDVKM, per germline. CDR3 length: 15 amino acids.